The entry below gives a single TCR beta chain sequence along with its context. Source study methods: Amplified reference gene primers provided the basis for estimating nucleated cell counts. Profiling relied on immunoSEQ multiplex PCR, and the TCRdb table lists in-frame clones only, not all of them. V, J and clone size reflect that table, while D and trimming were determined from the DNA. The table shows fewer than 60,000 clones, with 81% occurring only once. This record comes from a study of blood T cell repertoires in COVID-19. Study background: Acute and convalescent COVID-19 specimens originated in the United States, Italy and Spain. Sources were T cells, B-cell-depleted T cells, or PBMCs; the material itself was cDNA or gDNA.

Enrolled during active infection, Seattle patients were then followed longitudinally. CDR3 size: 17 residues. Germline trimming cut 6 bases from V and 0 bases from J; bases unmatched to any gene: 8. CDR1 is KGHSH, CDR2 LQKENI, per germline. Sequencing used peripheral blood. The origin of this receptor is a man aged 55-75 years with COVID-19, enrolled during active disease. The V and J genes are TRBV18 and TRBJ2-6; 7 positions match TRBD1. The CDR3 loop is CASSPGQPSSGANVLTF. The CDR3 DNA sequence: TGTGCCAGCTCGCCGGGACAGCCATCCTCTGGGGCCAACGTCCTGACTTTC. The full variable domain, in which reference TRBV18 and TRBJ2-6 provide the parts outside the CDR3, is NAGVMQNPRHLVRRRGQEARLRCSPMKGHSHVYWYRQLPEEGLKFMVYLQKENIIDESGMPKERFSAEFPKEGPSILRIQQVVRGDSAAYFCASSPGQPSSGANVLTFGAGSRLTVL.